Presented here are 3 T cell receptor beta chains from one specimen sequenced in a study of shared clonotypes between healthy human individuals. TCRdb keeps only in-frame clones here, not all; method: immunoSEQ multiplex PCR. The table has more than 850,000 clones, roughly 74% seen once. The specimen sequenced was memory CD4+ T cells from PBMCs. As for subset: CD45RA-negative fraction. These receptors were taken from a young man in good health. Some clones in this sample may be carry-over from other donors' samples.

In this sample, this clone turned up a few times. This chain links TRBV5-8 with TRBJ1-2; possibly TRBD1 for D (6 bases). V dropped 5 bases and J dropped 8 bases, with 19 bases sitting between them. Germline values: CDR1 SGHTS, CDR2 YDEGEE. The CDR3 covers 14 residues. The CDR3 coding sequence is TGTGCCAGCAGTCGTACTACAGGGTTGGCGGGCTACACCTTC. Translating it yields CASSRTTGLAGYTF.

This clone has just a few counts. The chain joins TRBV21-1 to TRBJ2-1; the D call TRBD1 from the table was never checked on the DNA. TRBV21-1 is classified as a pseudogene. CDR3 size: 13 residues. CDR3 nucleotide sequence: TGTGCCGCAGGGCCACACTCCTACAATGAGCAGTTCTTC. Translation gives CAAGPHSYNEQFF.

This clone was counted between two and nine times. V gene TRBV4-2 combines with J gene TRBJ1-5; D might be TRBD1 (5 bases). Germline V gene lookup returns CDR1 LGHNA and CDR2 YNFKEQ. The CDR3 spans 15 residues. V was clipped by 2 bases and J by 2 bases, with 10 bases between them. The CDR3 reads CASSQSRVRNQPQHF. CDR3 coding DNA: TGTGCCAGCAGCCAAAGCAGGGTGCGCAATCAGCCCCAGCATTTT.